This T cell receptor beta chain was obtained from a study of blood T cell repertoires in COVID-19. The CDR3 has 13 residues. The germline CDR1 and CDR2 sequences are SGHVS and FQNEAQ. Trimming removed 5 bases at V and 3 bases at J, with 8 bases between. Source study methods: Reference gene primer amplification gave estimated nucleated cell counts. Sequenced by immunoSEQ multiplex PCR; TCRdb stores in-frame clones only, minus some. From that table come the V and J calls and clone size; the DNA was used to work out D and trimming. In the table there are roughly 280,000 clones, over 85% of which are singletons. Cohort assignment relied on participant-reported clinical history. Two negative PCRs, clearance, or symptom resolution were required of recovered Cohort 3 donors.

The sample was PBMCs or T cells enriched from blood (not recorded which). The receptor was isolated from a woman aged 55-75 years who had recovered from COVID-19. The chain has TRBV7-8 and TRBJ1-5, with D unclear. CDR3 sequence: CASSPSPNQPQHF. The CDR3 nucleotides are TGTGCCAGCAGCCCCTCCCCCAATCAGCCCCAGCATTTT.